The 18 T cell receptor beta chains reported below all come from one sample, sequenced in a study of T cell repertoires in cytomegalovirus infection. Antigens of these TCRs are unknown. TCRdb called the reads again in MiXCR, with one record for every CDR3 protein. The sample contains some 800,000 distinct CDR3 sequences, less than 35% of which appear only once. The sequences come from cultured CD8+ T cells from PBMCs, collected from culture after CMV antigen stimulation. These receptors came from a human donor in good health (CMV status not recorded). Some clones in this sample may be carry-over from other donors' samples.

V gene TRBV2 combines with J gene TRBJ1-1, with D uncertain. CDR1 and CDR2 (germline): SNHLY, FYNNEI. The CDR3 is 14 residues long. V was trimmed by 8 bases and J by 0 bases, leaving 13 bases between them. CDR3 sequence: CASPPRPMNTEAFF. DNA for the CDR3: TGTGCCAGCCCGCCAAGACCAATGAACACTGAAGCTTTCTTT.

V usage is TRBV6-5 and J usage is TRBJ2-5, with D possibly matching TRBD1 (7 bases). V was shortened by 7 bases and J by 4 bases, with 19 bases between the two germline ends. Germline CDR1 is MNHEY and CDR2 is SVGAGI. The CDR3 spans 15 residues. CDR3 bases: TGTGCCAGCAATCATCAGGGGGGAAGGGGAGAGACCCAGTACTTC. This gives the protein CASNHQGGRGETQYF.

The gene calls are TRBV20-1 and TRBJ2-7, with 10 bases matching TRBD2. V lost 6 bases, J lost 2 bases, and 4 bases stayed unmatched. The V gene's germline CDR1 is DFQATT and CDR2 SNEGSKA (reference sequence). This CDR3 region has 13 residues. This chain's CDR3 is CSAFGTSAYEQYF. The CDR3, as DNA: TGCAGTGCCTTTGGGACTAGCGCCTACGAGCAGTACTTC.

The chain joins TRBV5-1 to TRBJ2-2, with D tentatively TRBD1 (6 bases). The CDR3 is 16 residues long. In germline, CDR1 is SGHRS, CDR2 YFSETQ. Trimming left V 4 bases short and J 6 bases short, with 19 bases between. CDR3: CASSPRATGSAGELFF. CDR3 bases: TGCGCCAGCAGCCCCCGGGCCACAGGGTCGGCCGGGGAGCTGTTTTTT.

This clonotype was counted only a few times. The chain couples TRBV9 to TRBJ1-2; 7 bases match TRBD1. CDR1 and CDR2 from the germline V gene are SGDLS and YYNGEE. J lost 6 bases, V lost 4 bases, and 9 bases had no gene match. This CDR3 has 14 amino acids. The CDR3 DNA is TGTGCCAGCAGCCCCCCGGACAGGCGTCATGGCTACACCTTC. This codes for CASSPPDRRHGYTF.

V gene TRBV6-5 combines with J gene TRBJ1-5, with a tentative D call TRBD1 (5 bases). The ends were cut back, 5 bases at V and 7 bases at J, with 15 bases in the middle. Germline V gene data show CDR1 as MNHEY and CDR2 as SVGAGI. The CDR3 is 14 residues long. The CDR3 sequence is CASSMDTVGQPQHF. DNA for the CDR3: TGTGCCAGCAGTATGGACACCGTCGGGCAGCCCCAGCATTTT.

This clonotype was seen only a few times. V is TRBV7-9 and J is TRBJ2-1, with D perhaps assigned TRBD1 or TRBD2 (5 bases each). The V end was cut by 5 bases, the J end by 8 bases, with 16 bases between. In germline, CDR1 is SEHNR, CDR2 FQNEAQ (reference sequence). CDR3 length equals 14 residues. The CDR3 sequence: CASSGGAGWYEQFF. The CDR3 bases are TGTGCCAGCAGCGGGGGAGCAGGTTGGTATGAGCAGTTCTTC.

CDR3 sequence: CASSSGARQGGRETQYF. For the CDR3, the DNA is TGTGCCAGCAGCTCCGGAGCTCGGCAGGGGGGCCGGGAGACCCAGTACTTC. The rearrangement joins TRBV5-4 to TRBJ2-5; D is possibly TRBD1 (7 bases). V lost 3 bases and J lost 5, with 23 bases in between. This CDR3 has 17 residues. Germline V CDR1 and CDR2: SGHNT, YYREEE (reference sequence).

This clonotype was detected only a few times. CDR3 DNA sequence: TGTGCCAGCAACGACGGCGGGGAAGCAGTCTACGAGCAGTACTTC. Amino acid sequence: CASNDGGEAVYEQYF. The rearrangement links TRBV6-1 to TRBJ2-7, with D possibly TRBD2 on 6 matching bases. There are 15 residues in the CDR3. V was shortened by 7 bases and J by 3 bases, with 19 bases between the two germline ends. Germline V gene lookup returns CDR1 MNHNS and CDR2 SASEGT.

The chain carries TRBV27 and TRBJ2-1, with 10 bases lining up with TRBD2. Losses at the gene ends were 5 bases for V and 4 bases for J; bases not matched to a gene: 5. The CDR3 is 15 amino acids. Germline lookup yields CDR1 MNHEY and CDR2 SMNVEV (reference sequence). CDR3: CASSERTSGYNEQFF. The CDR3 DNA follows: TGTGCCAGCAGTGAGCGGACTAGCGGATACAATGAGCAGTTCTTC.

V and J are TRBV6-1 and TRBJ2-7; 8 bases fit TRBD1. The V gene end was trimmed by 3 bases and the J gene end by 3 bases; junction bases not matched to a gene: 7. Germline CDR1 and CDR2: MNHNS and SASEGT. The CDR3 consists of 15 residues. CDR3 sequence reads: CASSDVPGQGYEQYV. CDR3 nucleotides: TGTGCCAGCAGTGATGTTCCAGGACAGGGCTACGAGCAGTACGTC.

This clonotype was seen more than once but under ten times. The chain couples TRBV5-1 to TRBJ1-1, with a tentative D call TRBD1 (5 bases). Between the trimmed V and J ends, which lost 2 bases and 0 bases, there was a span of 14 bases. The CDR3 extends over 16 amino acids. Germline V gene sequence: CDR1 SGHRS, CDR2 YFSETQ. The CDR3 DNA sequence: TGCGCCAGCAGCTTTAGTATCGGACAAATGAACACTGAAGCTTTCTTT. Protein product: CASSFSIGQMNTEAFF.

There are many counts of this clonotype. The V call is TRBV7-6, the J call TRBJ2-1, with D uncertain. The CDR3 contains 15 residues. CDR1 SGHVS and CDR2 FNYEAQ come from the germline V gene. V was pared by 0 bases and J by 7 bases, with 13 bases between. The CDR3 protein is CASSLASGNSNEQFF. CDR3 bases: TGTGCCAGCAGCTTAGCGTCAGGAAACTCTAATGAGCAGTTCTTC. The full variable domain, in which reference TRBV7-6 and TRBJ2-1 provide the parts outside the CDR3, is GAGVSQSPRYKVTKRGQDVALRCDPISGHVSLYWYRQALGQGPEFLTYFNYEAQQDKSGLPNDRFSAERPEGSISTLTIQRTEQRDSAMYRCASSLASGNSNEQFFGPGTRLTVL.

This clonotype was picked up many times. V is TRBV12-3 or TRBV12-4 and J is TRBJ1-2; D is uncertain. The ends were cut back, 6 bases at V and 5 bases at J, with 10 bases in the middle. The CDR3 has 12 amino acids. DNA for the CDR3: TGTGCCAGCAGAAAGGGAGGTTATGGCTACACCTTC. Residues: CASRKGGYGYTF.

This clonotype was counted ten times or more. The chain recombines TRBV7-6 with TRBJ1-4; a possible D gene is TRBD1 (5 bases). CDR3 length: 15 amino acids. V was clipped by 4 bases and J by 5 bases, with 14 bases between them. Germline CDR1 SGHVS, CDR2 FNYEAQ. CDR3: CASSSRGDGNEKLFF. In nucleotides, the CDR3 is TGTGCCAGCAGCTCACGGGGGGACGGAAATGAAAAACTGTTTTTT.

The chain has TRBV6-2 or TRBV6-3 and TRBJ2-7; 8 positions agree with TRBD1. Trimming at V came to 2 bases and at J to 4 bases, leaving 10 bases not matched to a gene. The CDR3 is 16 amino acids. Germline values: CDR1 MNHEY, CDR2 SVGEGT. Here the CDR3 reads CASSYPPGQAPYEQYV. The CDR3, as DNA: TGTGCCAGCAGTTACCCTCCGGGACAGGCGCCTTACGAGCAGTACGTC.

J is TRBJ2-3 and V is TRBV12-5; TRBD1 aligns across 7 bases. This CDR3 spans 15 amino acids. Looked up from germline, CDR1 is LGHNT and CDR2 is FRNRAP. Trimming removed 3 bases from V and 3 bases from J; junction bases left unmatched: 6. CDR3 amino acids: CASGFQGGATDTQYF. CDR3 coding DNA: TGTGCTAGTGGTTTCCAAGGGGGCGCGACAGATACGCAGTATTTT. The variable domain in full, with the rest retrieved from reference TRBV12-5 and TRBJ2-3, is DARVTQTPRHKVTEMGQEVTMRCQPILGHNTVFWYRQTMMQGLELLAYFRNRAPLDDSGMPKDRFSAEMPDATLATLKIQPSEPRDSAVYFCASGFQGGATDTQYFGPGTRLTVL.

This clonotype was detected only a few times. The chain has TRBV6-1 and TRBJ1-1; a weak D match, TRBD1 (5 bases). Trimming took off 0 bases at V and 2 bases at J, with 13 bases between the two ends. The CDR3 spans 16 residues. Germline CDR1 MNHNS, CDR2 SASEGT. CDR3 sequence reads: CASSEAWAGYNTEAFF. The CDR3, as DNA: TGTGCCAGCAGTGAAGCATGGGCAGGGTATAACACTGAAGCTTTCTTT.